These T cell receptor beta chains were read from a single sample in a study of T cell responses to AZD1222 COVID-19 vaccine. Assay used: immunoSEQ multiplex PCR; TCRdb lists only in-frame clones, some missing. The sample holds some 120,000 clones, more than 85% seen once. The sequenced sample was peripheral blood, obtained on day 0 of AZD1222 vaccination. Receptors originate from an adult in good health. Both conserved end residues are trimmed from each CDR3.

j_call: TRBJ1-2
v_call: TRBV7-9
cdr3_aa: ASSYYRDNYGYT

j_call: TRBJ1-6
v_call: TRBV28
cdr3_aa: ASRPTGGASYNSPLH

j_call: TRBJ1-1
v_call: TRBV5-4
cdr3_aa: ASSPVQGTEAF

j_call: TRBJ2-7
v_call: TRBV6-5
cdr3_aa: ASSWSGDSSYEQY

j_call: TRBJ1-1
v_call: TRBV18
cdr3_aa: ASSAGDRNTEAF

j_call: TRBJ2-1
v_call: TRBV5-1
cdr3_aa: ASSLSYNEQF

j_call: TRBJ1-4
v_call: TRBV5-1
cdr3_aa: ASSLTGTVRSEKLF

j_call: TRBJ1-2
v_call: TRBV7-2
cdr3_aa: ASSSRTGGVYGYT

j_call: TRBJ2-1
v_call: TRBV10-3
cdr3_aa: AISGGVEQGSYNEQF

j_call: TRBJ2-1
v_call: TRBV7-2
cdr3_aa: ASSLAGPGSTEQF

j_call: TRBJ2-7
v_call: TRBV28
cdr3_aa: ASSLTSEAYEQY

j_call: TRBJ2-1
v_call: TRBV18
cdr3_aa: ASSTVDEQF

j_call: TRBJ2-3
v_call: TRBV27
cdr3_aa: ASSLGQGYLHTQY

j_call: TRBJ2-1
v_call: TRBV4-1
cdr3_aa: ASSQTGNGEQF

j_call: TRBJ2-7
v_call: TRBV7-6
cdr3_aa: ASSFSPGPGGGHEQY

j_call: TRBJ2-7
v_call: TRBV19
cdr3_aa: ASSITGSVSEQY

j_call: TRBJ2-2
v_call: TRBV28
cdr3_aa: ASSLDLRRGTGELF

j_call: TRBJ1-6
v_call: TRBV5-6
cdr3_aa: ASSLRVGPNNSPLH

j_call: TRBJ2-2
v_call: TRBV6-5
cdr3_aa: ASIPTEHNTGELF

j_call: TRBJ1-5
v_call: TRBV28
cdr3_aa: ASSRTPTRISLEEPQH

j_call: TRBJ1-1
v_call: TRBV5-1
cdr3_aa: ASSLAETGLLNTEAF

j_call: TRBJ1-1
v_call: TRBV5-5
cdr3_aa: ASLVTGMNTEAF

j_call: TRBJ1-6
v_call: TRBV27
cdr3_aa: ASSGGGSNSPLH

j_call: TRBJ2-3
v_call: TRBV19
cdr3_aa: ASSWVSGLTDTQY

j_call: TRBJ2-5
v_call: TRBV12-3/TRBV12-4
cdr3_aa: ASRQGAETQY

j_call: TRBJ2-1
v_call: TRBV5-4
cdr3_aa: ASNKRTSEDNEQF

j_call: TRBJ1-6
v_call: TRBV28
cdr3_aa: ASSSLYLREGNTPLH

j_call: TRBJ2-3
v_call: TRBV27
cdr3_aa: ASRFWDTQY

j_call: TRBJ1-5
v_call: TRBV7-9
cdr3_aa: ASSLDSIQPQH

j_call: TRBJ2-1
v_call: TRBV28
cdr3_aa: ASSSSGRAHEQF

j_call: TRBJ2-1
v_call: TRBV14
cdr3_aa: ASKESSYNEQF

j_call: TRBJ2-1
v_call: TRBV2
cdr3_aa: ASSDEALQF

j_call: TRBJ2-1
v_call: TRBV5-8
cdr3_aa: ASSLAGGNEQF

j_call: TRBJ2-7
v_call: TRBV6-2/TRBV6-3
cdr3_aa: ASSRLAGGYEQY

j_call: TRBJ2-1
v_call: TRBV7-3
cdr3_aa: ASSSGTGGNNEQF

j_call: TRBJ1-5
v_call: TRBV2
cdr3_aa: ASTPRVPSNQPQH

j_call: TRBJ2-5
v_call: TRBV7-8
cdr3_aa: ASSSTDLAGGRQTQY

j_call: TRBJ1-2
v_call: TRBV4-1
cdr3_aa: ASSQDARRNYGYT

j_call: TRBJ2-5
v_call: TRBV28
cdr3_aa: ASSPGDRGGETQY

j_call: TRBJ2-2
v_call: TRBV6-1
cdr3_aa: ASSENDRVGTGELF

j_call: TRBJ2-5
v_call: TRBV5-4
cdr3_aa: ASSLGTSGSKTQY

j_call: TRBJ2-5
v_call: TRBV27
cdr3_aa: ASSDRAGVQETQY

j_call: TRBJ1-2
v_call: TRBV5-1
cdr3_aa: ASSLGDYGYT

j_call: TRBJ1-5
v_call: TRBV24-1
cdr3_aa: ATSEGEFNQPQH

j_call: TRBJ1-1
v_call: TRBV4-1
cdr3_aa: ASSTTHLGNTEAF

j_call: TRBJ1-4
v_call: TRBV9
cdr3_aa: ASSAQTGWEREKLF

j_call: TRBJ2-7
v_call: TRBV27
cdr3_aa: ASRRGSGDEQY

j_call: TRBJ1-3
v_call: TRBV18
cdr3_aa: ASSPAGRAGNTIY

j_call: TRBJ1-2
v_call: TRBV5-1
cdr3_aa: ASSLPGAGTNGYT

j_call: TRBJ2-1
v_call: TRBV3-1/TRBV3-2
cdr3_aa: ASSRRTSGGAINNEQF

j_call: TRBJ1-5
v_call: TRBV6-5
cdr3_aa: ASRGPGFNQPQH

j_call: TRBJ1-1
v_call: TRBV28
cdr3_aa: ASSLRQRVERAF

j_call: TRBJ1-1
v_call: TRBV18
cdr3_aa: ASSPQGDTEAF

j_call: TRBJ2-5
v_call: TRBV5-5
cdr3_aa: ASSFGTEETQY

j_call: TRBJ2-1
v_call: TRBV19
cdr3_aa: ASSFQGRNEQF